The T cell receptor beta chain described here comes from a study of blood T cell repertoires in COVID-19. Study at large: Researchers got acute and convalescent COVID-19 samples from the United States, Italy and Spain. In each case, the material was cDNA or gDNA derived from T cells, B-cell-depleted T cells, or PBMCs.

This CDR3 region has 16 residues. Germline values: CDR1 SGHVS, CDR2 FQNEAQ. V was pared by 5 bases and J by 3 bases, with 17 bases between. In the original processing: Researchers report that nucleated cell counts were estimated from reference gene primer amplification. Assay: immunoSEQ multiplex PCR; the TCRdb copy retains only in-frame clones and omits some. Clonal size and the V and J genes are those of that table, whereas D and trimming came from the DNA. Of about 30,000 clones listed, about 91% are singletons. This clone was seen once. The material sequenced was peripheral blood. The sequence was obtained from a man aged 50-59 years with active COVID-19. V and J are TRBV7-8 and TRBJ1-5; the D gene is possibly TRBD1 (5 bases). CDR3 sequence reads: CASSQNRIVANQPQHF. DNA for the CDR3: TGTGCCAGCAGCCAGAACAGGATAGTGGCCAATCAGCCCCAGCATTTT.